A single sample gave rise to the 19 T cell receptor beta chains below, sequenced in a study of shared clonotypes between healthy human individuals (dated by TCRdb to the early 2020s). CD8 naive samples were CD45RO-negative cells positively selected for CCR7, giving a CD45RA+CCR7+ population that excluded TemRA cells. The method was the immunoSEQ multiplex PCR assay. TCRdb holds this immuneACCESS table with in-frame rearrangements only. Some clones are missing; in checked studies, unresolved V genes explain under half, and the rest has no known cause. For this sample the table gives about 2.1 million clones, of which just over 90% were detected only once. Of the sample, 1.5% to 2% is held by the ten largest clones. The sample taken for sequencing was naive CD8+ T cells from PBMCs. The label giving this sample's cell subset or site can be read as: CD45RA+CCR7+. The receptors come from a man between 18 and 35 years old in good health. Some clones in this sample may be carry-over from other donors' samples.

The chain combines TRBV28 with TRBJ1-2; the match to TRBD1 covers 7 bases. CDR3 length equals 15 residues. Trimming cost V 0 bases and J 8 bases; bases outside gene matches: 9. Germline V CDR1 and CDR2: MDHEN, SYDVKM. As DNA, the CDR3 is TGTGCCAGCAGTTTATGGGAGGGGGCCCGGCAAGGCTACACCTTC. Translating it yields CASSLWEGARQGYTF.

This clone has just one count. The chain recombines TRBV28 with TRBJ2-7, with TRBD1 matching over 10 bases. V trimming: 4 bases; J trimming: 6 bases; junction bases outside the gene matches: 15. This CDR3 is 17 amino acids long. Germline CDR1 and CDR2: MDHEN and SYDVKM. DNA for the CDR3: TGTGCCAGCAGTTCTCCATTCCGGGACAGGGGCCTCGGCGAGCAGTACTTC. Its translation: CASSSPFRDRGLGEQYF.

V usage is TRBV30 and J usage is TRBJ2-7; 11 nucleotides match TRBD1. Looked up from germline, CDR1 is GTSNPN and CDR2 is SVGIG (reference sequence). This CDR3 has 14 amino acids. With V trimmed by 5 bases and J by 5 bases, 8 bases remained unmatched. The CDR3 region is CAWESGTGGNEQYF. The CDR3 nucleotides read TGTGCCTGGGAGTCCGGGACAGGGGGAAACGAGCAGTACTTC.

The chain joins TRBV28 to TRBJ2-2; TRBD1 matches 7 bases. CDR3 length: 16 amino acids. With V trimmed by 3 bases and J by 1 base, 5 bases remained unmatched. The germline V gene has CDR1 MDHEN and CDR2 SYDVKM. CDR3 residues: CASSFGRGRNTGELFF. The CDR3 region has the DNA TGTGCCAGCAGTTTCGGAAGGGGGCGGAACACCGGGGAGCTGTTTTTT.

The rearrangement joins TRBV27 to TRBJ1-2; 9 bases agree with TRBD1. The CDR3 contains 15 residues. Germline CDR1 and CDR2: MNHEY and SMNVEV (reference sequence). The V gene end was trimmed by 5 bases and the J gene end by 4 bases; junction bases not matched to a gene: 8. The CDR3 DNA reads TGTGCCAGCAGTAGGACAGGGGAGAGTAGCTATGGCTACACCTTC. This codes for CASSRTGESSYGYTF.

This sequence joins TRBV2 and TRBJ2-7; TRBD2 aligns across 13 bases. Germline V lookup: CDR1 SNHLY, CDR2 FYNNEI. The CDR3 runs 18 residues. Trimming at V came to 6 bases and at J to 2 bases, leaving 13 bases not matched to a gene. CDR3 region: CASRSLGTSGTTPYEQYF. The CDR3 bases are TGTGCCAGCAGATCCCTCGGGACTAGCGGGACCACACCCTACGAGCAGTACTTC.

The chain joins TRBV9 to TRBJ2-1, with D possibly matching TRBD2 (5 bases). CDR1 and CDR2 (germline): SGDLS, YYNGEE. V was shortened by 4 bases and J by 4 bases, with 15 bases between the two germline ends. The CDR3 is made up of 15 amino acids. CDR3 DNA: TGTGCCAGCAGCCCAGACGGGGTGAAGTACAATGAGCAGTTCTTC. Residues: CASSPDGVKYNEQFF.

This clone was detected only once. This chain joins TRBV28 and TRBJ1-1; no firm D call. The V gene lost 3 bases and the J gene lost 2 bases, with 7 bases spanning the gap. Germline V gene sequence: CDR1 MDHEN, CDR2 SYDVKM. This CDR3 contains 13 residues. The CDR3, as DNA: TGTGCCAGCAGTTTCTTTACAAACACTGAAGCTTTCTTT. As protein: CASSFFTNTEAFF.

In nucleotides, the CDR3 is TGTGCCAGCATCGGGACTAGCGGGTCGTTACCCTACGAGCAGTACTTC. This gives the protein CASIGTSGSLPYEQYF. The chain joins TRBV28 to TRBJ2-7; TRBD2 matches at 12 bases. The CDR3 sequence is 16 residues long. Germline V gene data show CDR1 as MDHEN and CDR2 as SYDVKM. The V segment lost 7 bases and the J segment 2 bases; nucleotides outside the gene matches: 9.

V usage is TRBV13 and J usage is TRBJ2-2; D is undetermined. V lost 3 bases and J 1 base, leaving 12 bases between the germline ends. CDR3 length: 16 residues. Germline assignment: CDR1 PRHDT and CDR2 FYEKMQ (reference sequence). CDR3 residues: CASSFSSDRNTGELFF. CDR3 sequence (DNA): TGTGCCAGCAGCTTCTCATCTGACCGGAACACCGGGGAGCTGTTTTTT. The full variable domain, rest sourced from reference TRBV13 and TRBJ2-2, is AAGVIQSPRHLIKEKRETATLKCYPIPRHDTVYWYQQGPGQDPQFLISFYEKMQSDKGSIPDRFSAQQFSDYHSELNMSSLELGDSALYFCASSFSSDRNTGELFFGEGSRLTVL.

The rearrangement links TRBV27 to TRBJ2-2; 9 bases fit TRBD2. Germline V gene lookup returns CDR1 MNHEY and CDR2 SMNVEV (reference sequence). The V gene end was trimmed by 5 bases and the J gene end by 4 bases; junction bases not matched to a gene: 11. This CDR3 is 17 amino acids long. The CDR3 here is CASSPYLGTSSTGELFF. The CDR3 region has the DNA TGTGCCAGCAGTCCGTACCTCGGGACTAGCAGCACCGGGGAGCTGTTTTTT.

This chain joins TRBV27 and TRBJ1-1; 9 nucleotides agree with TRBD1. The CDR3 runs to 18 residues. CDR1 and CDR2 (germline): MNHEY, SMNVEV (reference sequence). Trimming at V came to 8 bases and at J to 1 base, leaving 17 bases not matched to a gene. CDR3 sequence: CASRRGVGTGIGNTEAFF. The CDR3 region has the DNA TGTGCCAGCCGGAGAGGAGTCGGGACAGGGATCGGGAACACTGAAGCTTTCTTT.

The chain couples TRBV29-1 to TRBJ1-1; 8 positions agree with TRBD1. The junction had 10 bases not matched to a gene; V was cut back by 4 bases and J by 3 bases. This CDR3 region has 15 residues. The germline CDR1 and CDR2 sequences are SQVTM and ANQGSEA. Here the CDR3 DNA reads TGCAGCGTTGTAGGTCCGACAGGGGTGTACACTGAAGCTTTCTTT. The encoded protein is CSVVGPTGVYTEAFF.

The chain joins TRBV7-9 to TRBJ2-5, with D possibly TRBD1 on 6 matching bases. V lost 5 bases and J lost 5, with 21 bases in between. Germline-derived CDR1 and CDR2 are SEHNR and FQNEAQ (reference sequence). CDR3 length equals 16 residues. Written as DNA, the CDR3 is TGTGCCAGCAGCAACCTTGCAACAGGGATGGGGGAGACCCAGTACTTC. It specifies CASSNLATGMGETQYF. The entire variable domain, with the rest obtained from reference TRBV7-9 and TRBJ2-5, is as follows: DTGVSQNPRHKITKRGQNVTFRCDPISEHNRLYWYRQTLGQGPEFLTYFQNEAQLEKSRLLSDRFSAERPKGSFSTLEIQRTEQGDSAMYLCASSNLATGMGETQYFGPGTRLLVL.

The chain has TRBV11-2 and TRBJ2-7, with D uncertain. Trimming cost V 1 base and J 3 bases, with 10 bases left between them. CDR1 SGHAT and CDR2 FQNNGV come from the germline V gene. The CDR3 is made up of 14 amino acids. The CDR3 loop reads CASSLGASFYEQYF. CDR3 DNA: TGTGCCAGCAGCTTAGGGGCCTCTTTCTACGAGCAGTACTTC.

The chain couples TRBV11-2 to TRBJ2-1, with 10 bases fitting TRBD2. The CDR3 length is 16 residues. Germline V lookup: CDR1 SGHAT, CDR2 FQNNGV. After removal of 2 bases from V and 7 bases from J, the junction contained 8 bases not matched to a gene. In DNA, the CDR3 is TGTGCCAGCAGCTTACAGGCTAGCGGGAGAGGGAATGAGCAGTTCTTC. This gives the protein CASSLQASGRGNEQFF.

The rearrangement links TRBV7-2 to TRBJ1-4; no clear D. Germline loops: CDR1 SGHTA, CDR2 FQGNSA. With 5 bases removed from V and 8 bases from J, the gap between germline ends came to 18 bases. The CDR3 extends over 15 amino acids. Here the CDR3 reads CASSPLGSLREKLFF. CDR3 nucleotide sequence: TGTGCCAGCAGCCCGCTAGGGTCCTTGCGCGAAAAACTGTTTTTT.

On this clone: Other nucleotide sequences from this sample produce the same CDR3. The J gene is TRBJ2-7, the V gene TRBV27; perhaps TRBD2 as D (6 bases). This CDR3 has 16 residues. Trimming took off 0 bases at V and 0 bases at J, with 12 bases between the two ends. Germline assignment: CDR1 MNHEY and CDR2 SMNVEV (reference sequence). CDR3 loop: CASSLSAGSSSYEQYF. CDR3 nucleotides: TGTGCCAGCAGTTTATCGGCGGGATCGAGCTCCTACGAGCAGTACTTC.

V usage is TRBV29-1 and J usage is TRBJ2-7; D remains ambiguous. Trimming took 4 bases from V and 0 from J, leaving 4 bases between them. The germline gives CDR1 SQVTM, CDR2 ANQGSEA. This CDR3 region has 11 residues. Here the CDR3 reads CSVVISYEQYF. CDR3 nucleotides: TGCAGCGTTGTCATCTCCTACGAGCAGTACTTC.